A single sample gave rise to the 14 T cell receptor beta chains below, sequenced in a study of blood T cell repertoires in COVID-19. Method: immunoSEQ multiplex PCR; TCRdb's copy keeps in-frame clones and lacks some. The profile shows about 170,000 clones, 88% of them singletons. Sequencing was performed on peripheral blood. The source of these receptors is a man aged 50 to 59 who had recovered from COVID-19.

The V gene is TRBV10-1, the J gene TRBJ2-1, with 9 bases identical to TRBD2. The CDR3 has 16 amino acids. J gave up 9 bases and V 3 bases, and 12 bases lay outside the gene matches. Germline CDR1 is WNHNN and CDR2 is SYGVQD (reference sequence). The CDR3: CASSDSSGLATAEQFF. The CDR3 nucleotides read TGCGCCAGCAGTGATTCCTCAGGACTAGCGACGGCTGAGCAGTTCTTC.

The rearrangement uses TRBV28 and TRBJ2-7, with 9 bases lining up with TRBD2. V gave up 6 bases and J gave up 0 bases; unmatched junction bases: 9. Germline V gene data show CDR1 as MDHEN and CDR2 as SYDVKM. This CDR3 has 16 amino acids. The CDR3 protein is CASSRLGAGGSYEQYF. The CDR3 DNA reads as TGTGCCAGCAGCCGACTCGGAGCGGGGGGCTCCTACGAGCAGTACTTC.

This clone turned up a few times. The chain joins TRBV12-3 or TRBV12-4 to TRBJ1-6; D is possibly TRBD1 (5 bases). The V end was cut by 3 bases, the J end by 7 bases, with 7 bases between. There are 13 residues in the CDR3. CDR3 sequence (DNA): TGTGCCAGCAGTTTGAAGGGGAATTCACCCCTCCACTTT. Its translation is CASSLKGNSPLHF.

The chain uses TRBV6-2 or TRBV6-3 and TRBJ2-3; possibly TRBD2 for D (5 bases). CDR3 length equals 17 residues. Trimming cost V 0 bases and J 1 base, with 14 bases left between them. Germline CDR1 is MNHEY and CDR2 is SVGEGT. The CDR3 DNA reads TGTGCCAGCAGTTACTCCCTTGGAGGCTCCCGCACAGATACGCAGTATTTT. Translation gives CASSYSLGGSRTDTQYF.

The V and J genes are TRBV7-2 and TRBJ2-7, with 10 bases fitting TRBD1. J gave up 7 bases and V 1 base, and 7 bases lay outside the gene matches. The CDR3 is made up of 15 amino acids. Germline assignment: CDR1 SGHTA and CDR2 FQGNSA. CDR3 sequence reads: CASSLDGTGDGEQYF. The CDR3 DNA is TGTGCCAGCAGCTTAGACGGGACAGGGGACGGAGAGCAGTACTTC. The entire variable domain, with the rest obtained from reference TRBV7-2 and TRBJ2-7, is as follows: GAGVSQSPSNKVTEKGKDVELRCDPISGHTALYWYRQSLGQGLEFLIYFQGNSAPDKSGLPSDRFSAERTGGSVSTLTIQRTQQEDSAVYLCASSLDGTGDGEQYFGPGTRLTVT.

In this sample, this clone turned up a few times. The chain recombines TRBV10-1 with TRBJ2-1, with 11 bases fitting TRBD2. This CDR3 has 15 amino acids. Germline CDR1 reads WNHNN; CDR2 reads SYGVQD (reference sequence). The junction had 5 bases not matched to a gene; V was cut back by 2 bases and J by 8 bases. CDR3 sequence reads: CASSEIAGGKDEQFF. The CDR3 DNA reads TGCGCCAGCAGTGAGATAGCGGGAGGGAAGGATGAGCAGTTCTTC.

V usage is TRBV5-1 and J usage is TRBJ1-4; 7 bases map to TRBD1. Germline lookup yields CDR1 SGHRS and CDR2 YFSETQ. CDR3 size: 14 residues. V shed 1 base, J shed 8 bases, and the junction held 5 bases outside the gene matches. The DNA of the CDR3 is TGCGCCAGCAGCTTGAGGGGGCAGGGGGAAAAACTGTTTTTT. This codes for CASSLRGQGEKLFF.

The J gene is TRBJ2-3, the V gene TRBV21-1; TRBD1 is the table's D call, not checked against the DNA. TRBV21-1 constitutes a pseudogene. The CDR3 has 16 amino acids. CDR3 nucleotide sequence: TGTGCCAGCAGCATTGGGGAACAGGGGAGCACAGATACGCAGTATTTT. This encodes CASSIGEQGSTDTQYF.

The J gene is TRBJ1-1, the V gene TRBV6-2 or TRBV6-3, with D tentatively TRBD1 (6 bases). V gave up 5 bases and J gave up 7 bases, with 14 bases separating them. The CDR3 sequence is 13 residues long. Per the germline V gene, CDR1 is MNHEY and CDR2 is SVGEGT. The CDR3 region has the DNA TGTGCCAGCAGTCAAGGACAGACGGTTGAAGCTTTCTTT. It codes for CASSQGQTVEAFF.

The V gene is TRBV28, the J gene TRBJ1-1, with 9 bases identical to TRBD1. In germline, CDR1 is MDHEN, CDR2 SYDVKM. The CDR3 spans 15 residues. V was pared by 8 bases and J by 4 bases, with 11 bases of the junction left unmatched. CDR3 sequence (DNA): TGTGCCAGCGATTGGGGGACAGGGACGGGCACTGAAGCTTTCTTT. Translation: CASDWGTGTGTEAFF.

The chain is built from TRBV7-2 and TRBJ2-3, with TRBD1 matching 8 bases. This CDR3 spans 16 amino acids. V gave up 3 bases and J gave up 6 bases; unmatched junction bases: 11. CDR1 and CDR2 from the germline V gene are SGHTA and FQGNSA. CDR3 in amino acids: CASSFDRTGKSDTQYF. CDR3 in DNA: TGTGCCAGCAGCTTCGACCGGACAGGGAAATCCGATACGCAGTATTTT.

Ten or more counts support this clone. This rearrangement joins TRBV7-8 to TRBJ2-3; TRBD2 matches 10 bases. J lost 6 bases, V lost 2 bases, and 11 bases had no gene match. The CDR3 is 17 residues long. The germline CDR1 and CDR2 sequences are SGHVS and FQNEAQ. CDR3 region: CASSLFPSGRAMDTQYF. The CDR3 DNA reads TGTGCCAGCAGCTTATTCCCCAGCGGGAGGGCCATGGATACGCAGTATTTT.

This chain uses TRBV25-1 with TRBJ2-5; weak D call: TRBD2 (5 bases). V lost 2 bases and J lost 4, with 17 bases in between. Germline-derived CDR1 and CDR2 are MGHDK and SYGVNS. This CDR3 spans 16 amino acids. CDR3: CASSETGSVTAETQYF. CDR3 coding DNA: TGTGCCAGCAGTGAAACGGGTAGCGTGACGGCAGAGACCCAGTACTTC.

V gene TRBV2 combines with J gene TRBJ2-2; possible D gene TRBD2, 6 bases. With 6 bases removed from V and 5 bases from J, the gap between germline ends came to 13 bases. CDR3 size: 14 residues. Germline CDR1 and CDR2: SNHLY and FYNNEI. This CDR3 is CASRDIAGTGELFF. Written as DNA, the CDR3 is TGTGCCAGCAGGGACATTGCGGGGACCGGGGAGCTGTTTTTT.